The 3 T cell receptor beta chains below come from one sample, sequenced in a study of OX40 agonist ivuxolimab in advanced cancers. The table came from immunoSEQ multiplex PCR; TCRdb's copy has only in-frame clones and leaves some out. In the table there are 75,000 to 90,000 clones, roughly 92% of which are singletons. The specimen was CD4+ or CD8+ T cells sorted from blood, collected in a trial of the OX40 agonist ivuxolimab. The source of these receptors is an adult with an advanced solid tumor such as melanoma, head and neck, liver or kidney cancer.

This rearrangement joins TRBV10-3 to TRBJ1-1; weak D call: TRBD1 (5 bases). In germline, CDR1 is ENHRY, CDR2 SYGVKD. CDR3 size: 14 residues. Trimming left V 5 bases short and J 4 bases short, with 14 bases between. In DNA, the CDR3 is TGTGCCATCAGTTCCGGGGGTCAAGGCACTGAAGCTTTCTTT. Its translation is CAISSGGQGTEAFF.

This chain's CDR3 is CAISERVDGVNNSPLHF. CDR3 DNA sequence: TGTGCCATCAGTGAGAGGGTGGACGGGGTGAATAATTCACCCCTCCACTTT. V usage is TRBV10-3 and J usage is TRBJ1-6; D unclear. Germline V CDR1 and CDR2: ENHRY, SYGVKD. V was clipped by 2 bases and J by 5 bases, with 16 bases between them. This CDR3 has 17 amino acids.

V and J are TRBV4-2 and TRBJ2-1; 14 bases match TRBD2. With V trimmed by 4 bases and J by 7 bases, 12 bases remained unmatched. Germline V gene lookup returns CDR1 LGHNA and CDR2 YNFKEQ. The CDR3 extends over 18 amino acids. The CDR3 loop reads CASSLSPGLAGAKNEQFF. In DNA form, the CDR3 reads TGTGCCAGCAGCCTTTCCCCGGGACTAGCGGGAGCTAAAAATGAGCAGTTCTTC.